These 28 T cell receptor beta chains were sequenced from one sample in a study of blood T cell repertoires in COVID-19. Only in-frame clones appear in the TCRdb table, and some are missing; sequencing was by immunoSEQ multiplex PCR. The repertoire consists of under 150,000 clones, with over 75% occurring once and the leading ten covering 3% to 4%. Sequencing used PBMCs or T cells enriched from blood (not recorded which). All receptors come from a man between 50 and 59 years old in a cohort exposed to, infected with or recovered from COVID-19 (not recorded which).

This chain connects TRBV5-1 to TRBJ2-7, with 9 bases lining up with TRBD1. The CDR3 is 13 amino acids. The junction had 4 bases not matched to a gene; V was cut back by 3 bases and J by 6 bases. In germline, CDR1 is SGHRS, CDR2 YFSETQ. The CDR3 spells CASSWDREGEQYF. CDR3 coding DNA: TGCGCCAGCAGCTGGGACAGGGAGGGCGAGCAGTACTTC. The entire variable domain, with the rest obtained from reference TRBV5-1 and TRBJ2-7, is as follows: KAGVTQTPRYLIKTRGQQVTLSCSPISGHRSVSWYQQTPGQGLQFLFEYFSETQRNKGNFPGRFSGRQFSNSRSEMNVSTLELGDSALYLCASSWDREGEQYFGPGTRLTVT.

In this sample, this clone turned up once. The gene calls are TRBV19 and TRBJ1-2; the D gene is possibly TRBD1 (6 bases). The CDR3 is 12 residues long. Deletions cut 7 bases from V and 6 bases from J, with 12 bases between. The germline V gene encodes CDR1 LNHDA and CDR2 SQIVND (reference sequence). CDR3 protein: CASISRGHGYTF. CDR3 DNA: TGTGCCAGTATTTCCAGGGGCCATGGCTACACCTTC.

Worth noting for this clone: This sample also contains other DNA sequences that code for the same CDR3. V is TRBV6-5 and J is TRBJ1-5; D is undetermined. CDR3 length: 12 amino acids. Germline V gene data show CDR1 as MNHEY and CDR2 as SVGAGI. V lost 6 bases to trimming and J lost 4 bases, with 7 bases between them. The CDR3 spells CASRTGNQPQHF. The CDR3 DNA reads as TGTGCCAGCAGGACTGGGAATCAGCCCCAGCATTTT.

The chain uses TRBV6-5 and TRBJ1-1, with D unclear. Germline CDR1 MNHEY, CDR2 SVGAGI. Trimming took 6 bases from V and 5 from J, leaving 10 bases between them. The CDR3 has 12 amino acids. The CDR3 sequence is CASSSLGTEAFF. CDR3 bases: TGTGCCAGCAGCTCTCTAGGTACTGAAGCTTTCTTT.

J is TRBJ2-5 and V is TRBV13, with 9 positions matching TRBD2. This CDR3 has 14 amino acids. The germline gives CDR1 PRHDT, CDR2 FYEKMQ (reference sequence). After removal of 6 bases from V and 4 bases from J, the junction contained 6 bases not matched to a gene. CDR3: CASSPGTSRETQYF. The CDR3 nucleotides are TGTGCCAGCAGTCCTGGGACTAGCAGAGAGACCCAGTACTTC. The variable domain in full, completed from reference TRBV13 and TRBJ2-5, reads AAGVIQSPRHLIKEKRETATLKCYPIPRHDTVYWYQQGPGQDPQFLISFYEKMQSDKGSIPDRFSAQQFSDYHSELNMSSLELGDSALYFCASSPGTSRETQYFGPGTRLLVL.

The genes are TRBV3-1 (or the pseudogene TRBV3-2) and TRBJ2-2; 7 bases map to TRBD2. Germline values: CDR1 LGHDT, CDR2 YNNKEL (reference sequence). This CDR3 region has 13 residues. Trimming at V came to 6 bases and at J to 5 bases, leaving 3 bases not matched to a gene. The CDR3 nucleotides are TGTGCCAGCAGGCTGGGAGGGACCGGGGAGCTGTTTTTT. Translated: CASRLGGTGELFF.

V usage is TRBV9 and J usage is TRBJ1-6; no reliable D call. Trimming took 0 bases from V and 9 from J, leaving 10 bases between them. The germline V gene encodes CDR1 SGDLS and CDR2 YYNGEE. The length of the CDR3 is 14 residues. The CDR3, as DNA: TGTGCCAGCAGCGTAGAGGGTAGCGCTTCACCCCTCCACTTT. Its protein is CASSVEGSASPLHF.

The chain carries TRBV5-4 and TRBJ2-1; TRBD2 matches at 10 bases. From germline, CDR1 is SGHNT and CDR2 YYREEE (reference sequence). The CDR3 contains 16 residues. Germline trimming cut 3 bases from V and 4 bases from J; bases unmatched to any gene: 7. The CDR3 coding sequence is TGTGCCAGCAGCTCCGGGGGTAGCGGGGGGTACAATGAGCAGTTCTTC. Its translation: CASSSGGSGGYNEQFF.

The CDR3 sequence: CSVSGGAFF. The CDR3 coding sequence is TGCAGCGTATCCGGGGGGGCTTTCTTT. This sequence joins TRBV29-1 and TRBJ1-1, with D tentatively TRBD1 (5 bases). V was pared by 6 bases and J by 11 bases, with 10 bases between. The CDR3 spans 9 residues. Germline CDR1 is SQVTM and CDR2 is ANQGSEA. Variable domain in full (rest from reference TRBV29-1 and TRBJ1-1): SAVISQKPSRDICQRGTSLTIQCQVDSQVTMMFWYRQQPGQSLTLIATANQGSEATYESGFVIDKFPISRPNLTFSTLTVSNMSPEDSSIYLCSVSGGAFFGQGTRLTVV.

The chain combines TRBV10-3 with TRBJ1-3; 7 nucleotides match TRBD1. Unmatched junction bases numbered 5, after V lost 7 bases and J lost 2 bases. CDR1 and CDR2 from the germline V gene are ENHRY and SYGVKD. This CDR3 region has 14 residues. The CDR3 spells CAITVTGAGNTIYF. The CDR3 nucleotides are TGTGCCATCACTGTTACAGGGGCTGGAAACACCATATATTTT.

This clone was found a few times. The rearrangement uses TRBV6-5 and TRBJ1-6; 7 nucleotides match TRBD1. The germline CDR1 and CDR2 sequences are MNHEY and SVGAGI. The CDR3 sequence is 14 residues long. V lost 5 bases, J lost 6 bases, and 4 bases stayed unmatched. Here the CDR3 DNA reads TGTGCCAGCAGTAGGGGACAGCGTAATTCACCCCTCCACTTT. Translating it yields CASSRGQRNSPLHF.

The rearrangement uses TRBV6-5 and TRBJ2-2; 8 nucleotides agree with TRBD1. The ends lost 5 bases at V and 6 bases at J; junction bases unmatched: 8. The germline gives CDR1 MNHEY, CDR2 SVGAGI. The CDR3 extends over 15 amino acids. Here the CDR3 DNA reads TGTGCCAGCAGTACAGTGGGGACAGGACCCGGGGAGCTGTTTTTT. Amino acids: CASSTVGTGPGELFF.

The chain couples TRBV7-7 to TRBJ2-5; tentatively, D is TRBD2 (7 bases). CDR3 length: 12 residues. CDR1 and CDR2 from the germline V gene are SSHAT and FNYEAQ (reference sequence). V lost 8 bases and J lost 3, with 10 bases in between. CDR3 DNA: TGTGCCAGCGCGGGGGCTGAAGAGACCCAGTACTTC. It encodes CASAGAEETQYF.

In its sample, this clone was seen once. In DNA form, the CDR3 reads TGTGCCAGCAGCTTAAGGAACGGGGGTAGTGGCACAGATACGCAGTATTTT. Translated, it gives CASSLRNGGSGTDTQYF. This chain joins TRBV7-8 and TRBJ2-3; perhaps TRBD2 as D (6 bases). V dropped 2 bases and J dropped 1 base, with 16 bases sitting between them. From germline, CDR1 is SGHVS and CDR2 FQNEAQ. The CDR3 extends over 17 amino acids. Supplemented by reference TRBV7-8 and TRBJ2-3, the full variable domain reads GAGVSQSPRYKVAKRGQDVALRCDPISGHVSLFWYQQALGQGPEFLTYFQNEAQLDKSGLPSDRFFAERPEGSVSTLKIQRTQQEDSAVYLCASSLRNGGSGTDTQYFGPGTRLTVL.

The gene calls are TRBV18 and TRBJ1-2, with 9 bases fitting TRBD1. With V trimmed by 6 bases and J by 6 bases, 8 bases remained unmatched. Per germline, CDR1 KGHSH and CDR2 LQKENI. This CDR3 comprises 14 residues. The CDR3 sequence is CASSQLQGANGYTF. In DNA form, the CDR3 reads TGTGCCAGCTCCCAACTACAGGGGGCCAATGGCTACACCTTC.

The CDR3 protein is CSVDGQGTEAFF. The CDR3 region has the DNA TGCAGCGTTGATGGACAGGGTACTGAAGCTTTCTTT. The chain has TRBV29-1 and TRBJ1-1; TRBD1 agrees at 8 bases. There are 12 residues in the CDR3. Trimming cost V 3 bases and J 5 bases; bases outside gene matches: 2. From germline, CDR1 is SQVTM and CDR2 ANQGSEA.

The V gene is TRBV3-1 (or the pseudogene TRBV3-2), the J gene TRBJ1-1, with 8 bases lining up with TRBD1. V shed 6 bases, J shed 4 bases, and the junction held 7 bases outside the gene matches. This CDR3 comprises 14 residues. Germline V gives CDR1 LGHDT, CDR2 YNNKEL (reference sequence). The CDR3 nucleotides read TGTGCCAGCAGAGGGACAGGCCTCTTCACTGAAGCTTTCTTT. Its translation is CASRGTGLFTEAFF.

V usage is TRBV3-1 (or the pseudogene TRBV3-2) and J usage is TRBJ1-2; TRBD1 matches at 8 bases. This CDR3 has 16 amino acids. J gave up 4 bases and V 7 bases, and 14 bases lay outside the gene matches. CDR1 LGHDT and CDR2 YNNKEL come from the germline V gene (reference sequence). This chain's CDR3 is CASTFRGQEFFYGYTF. The CDR3 DNA sequence: TGTGCCAGCACCTTCAGGGGACAGGAGTTTTTCTATGGCTACACCTTC.

This clone was observed once. Here the CDR3 DNA reads TGCGCCAGCAGGGTGGGCCCTGGCAGGGGAGAGAACGAGCAGTACTTC. Its translation is CASRVGPGRGENEQYF. The V gene is TRBV5-1, the J gene TRBJ2-7; a weak D match, TRBD1 (6 bases). Germline V gives CDR1 SGHRS, CDR2 YFSETQ. The CDR3 totals 16 residues. V was pared by 5 bases and J by 5 bases, with 23 bases between.

This rearrangement joins TRBV5-1 to TRBJ2-2; 9 nucleotides agree with TRBD1. V was pared by 2 bases and J by 5 bases, with 4 bases of the junction left unmatched. The CDR3 has 15 amino acids. Germline V lookup: CDR1 SGHRS, CDR2 YFSETQ. CDR3 sequence: CASSFLGQGTGELFF. As DNA, the CDR3 is TGCGCCAGCAGCTTCTTAGGACAGGGGACCGGGGAGCTGTTTTTT. Drawing the rest from reference TRBV5-1 and TRBJ2-2, the complete variable domain is KAGVTQTPRYLIKTRGQQVTLSCSPISGHRSVSWYQQTPGQGLQFLFEYFSETQRNKGNFPGRFSGRQFSNSRSEMNVSTLELGDSALYLCASSFLGQGTGELFFGEGSRLTVL.

V and J are TRBV7-2 and TRBJ2-3; D is perhaps TRBD1 or TRBD2 (6 bases each). Germline CDR1 and CDR2: SGHTA and FQGNSA. The CDR3 consists of 17 residues. The V end was cut by 5 bases, the J end by 6 bases, with 24 bases between. CDR3 sequence: CASSLGGGAKVWDTQYF. Written as DNA, the CDR3 is TGTGCCAGCAGCCTAGGAGGGGGAGCAAAGGTGTGGGATACGCAGTATTTT.

This clone was seen more than once but under ten times. The chain employs TRBV27 and TRBJ1-2; D is ambiguous. The CDR3 contains 16 residues. Germline V gene lookup returns CDR1 MNHEY and CDR2 SMNVEV (reference sequence). The V end lost 5 bases, the J end lost 0 bases, and 16 bases lay between the germline ends. The CDR3 is CASSPLPAGANYGYTF. In nucleotides, the CDR3 is TGTGCCAGCAGTCCTCTTCCCGCCGGGGCTAACTATGGCTACACCTTC.

V gene TRBV10-3 combines with J gene TRBJ2-7; 12 bases align to TRBD2. The germline V gene has CDR1 ENHRY and CDR2 SYGVKD. The CDR3 is 14 residues long. Unmatched junction bases numbered 2, after V lost 6 bases and J lost 2 bases. In nucleotides, the CDR3 is TGTGCCATCAGCCGACTAGCGGGGGCCTACGAGCAGTACTTC. Amino acids: CAISRLAGAYEQYF.

The rearrangement links TRBV10-3 to TRBJ2-3; 13 positions match TRBD2. The CDR3 has 15 amino acids. J gave up 5 bases and V 10 bases, and 9 bases lay outside the gene matches. CDR1 is ENHRY, CDR2 SYGVKD, per germline. The DNA of the CDR3 is TGTGCCACCCACGGACTAGCGGGAGTTGGAGATACGCAGTATTTT. Its translation: CATHGLAGVGDTQYF.

V is TRBV6-5 and J is TRBJ2-7; 9 bases fit TRBD1. Germline V gene sequence: CDR1 MNHEY, CDR2 SVGAGI. V lost 11 bases and J lost 7; bases outside the gene matches: 12. This CDR3 comprises 13 residues. The CDR3, as DNA: TGTGCCGCCACAGGGGGCGATCGTAGGGAGCAGTACTTC. Its protein is CAATGGDRREQYF.

V usage is TRBV5-1 and J usage is TRBJ2-3, with 14 nucleotides matching TRBD2. The J segment lost 7 bases and the V segment lost 0 bases, leaving 4 bases of the junction unmatched. The CDR3 is 16 amino acids. Germline V CDR1 and CDR2: SGHRS, YFSETQ. The CDR3 is CASSLAGTSGSYTQYF. CDR3 bases: TGCGCCAGCAGCTTGGCGGGGACTAGCGGGAGTTATACGCAGTATTTT.

The genes are TRBV10-2 and TRBJ2-1; unclear D gene. In germline, CDR1 is WSHSY, CDR2 SAAADI. This CDR3 is 12 amino acids long. V shed 2 bases and J shed 8 bases, with 7 bases lying between them. CDR3 sequence reads: CASSETSDEQFF. The CDR3 DNA reads TGCGCCAGCAGTGAGACGTCGGATGAGCAGTTCTTC.

This chain uses TRBV4-1 with TRBJ2-1; unclear D gene. This CDR3 has 14 residues. Trimming stripped 4 bases from V and 9 bases from J, with 16 bases between. In germline, CDR1 is MGHRA, CDR2 YSYEKL. CDR3: CASSPTGTVLEQFF. For the CDR3, the DNA is TGCGCCAGCAGCCCCACCGGTACAGTGCTTGAGCAGTTCTTC.